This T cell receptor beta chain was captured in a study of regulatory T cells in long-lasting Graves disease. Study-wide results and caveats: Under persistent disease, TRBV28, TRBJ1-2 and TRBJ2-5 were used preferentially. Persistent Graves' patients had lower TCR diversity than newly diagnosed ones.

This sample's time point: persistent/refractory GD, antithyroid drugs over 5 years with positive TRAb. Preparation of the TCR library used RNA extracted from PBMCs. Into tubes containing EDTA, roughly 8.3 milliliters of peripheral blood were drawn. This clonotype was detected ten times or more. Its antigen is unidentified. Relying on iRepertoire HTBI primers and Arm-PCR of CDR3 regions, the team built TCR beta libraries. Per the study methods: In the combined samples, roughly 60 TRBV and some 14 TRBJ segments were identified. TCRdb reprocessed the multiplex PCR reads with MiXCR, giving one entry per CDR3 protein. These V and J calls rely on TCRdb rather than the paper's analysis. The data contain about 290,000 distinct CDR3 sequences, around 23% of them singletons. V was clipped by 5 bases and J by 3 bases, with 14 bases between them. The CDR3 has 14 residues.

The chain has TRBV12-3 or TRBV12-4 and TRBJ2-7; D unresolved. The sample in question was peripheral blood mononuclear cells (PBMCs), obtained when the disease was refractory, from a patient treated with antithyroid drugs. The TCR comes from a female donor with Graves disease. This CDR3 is CASSTLLTGYEQYF. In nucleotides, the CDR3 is TGTGCCAGCAGTACCCTCCTCACGGGCTACGAGCAGTACTTC.